This TCR beta chain was recorded in a study of human T cells and chemical hapten exposure (dated by TCRdb to the early 2020s). In terms of the full investigation: The libraries were sequenced as a pool, and the TCR yield per sample differed mostly because of small variations in library volumes within the pool. Peripheral blood TCR repertoire changes were tracked in vivo in alopecia patients during primary and secondary sensitization to the hapten diphenylcyclopropenone (DPC). From each blood RNA sample, both TCR alpha and TCR beta chains were sequenced.

On the study overall, not on this receptor specifically: Repeated subsampling changed both the strength of the expansion versus patch-test correlation and the threshold at which the correlation became significant. The number of TCRs above 1 in 1000 frequency did not change with DPC sensitization; there was no evidence of global repertoire structure alterations.

The sample's time point label, in plain terms: healthy volunteer bleed at 2 weeks. Total RNA was extracted from unfractionated whole blood that had been collected in Tempus Blood RNA tubes. As TCR sequencing controls, several healthy volunteers were used, with blood taken at day 0, 2 weeks and 6 weeks. This clonotype was counted a few times. Its antigen is not yet known. Base qualities are missing; no much larger clone stands one base away. CDR1 is given as SNHLY and CDR2 as FYNNEI, both from the germline V gene. V gives up 6 bases and J gives up 1 base, and the segment between their germline ends measures 12 bases. From its cysteine to its phenylalanine, the CDR3 spans 14 amino acids. Only the CDR3 portion is preserved as DNA: 42 bases, with reading frame beginning at the first base. To prepare the library, RACE was applied. The instrument given in TCRdb is NextSeq 500. During library preparation, unique molecular identifiers were attached to individual cDNA molecules so that TCRs could be counted in a quantitative, reproducible way. From the authors' description of their analysis: The median number of TCRs per sample was roughly 94,000, ranging from roughly 20,000 to 700,000. The Decombinator software suite was used to annotate V, J and CDR3 in the TCR reads. To make PS versus PT1 abundance plots, every sample was subsampled to the same number of TCRs (28,000). Expanded TCRs were defined as absent before sensitization and observed at least eight times at the 2-week time point. In TCRdb, the public reads were trimmed at Q25 with fastp and aligned with MiXCR, with productive beta chains retained. Identical CDR3 protein sequences are pooled into one entry, listed with their most common genes and DNA. TCRdb assigned the V and J calls; the authors' analysis was not used. The sample table shows roughly 130,000 distinct CDR3 sequences, and approximately 9.5% are seen once. Around 1.9% of the sample rests with the top ten.

Recombination connected TRBV2 to TRBJ2-5; 5 matching bases give a weak D call of TRBD1. The sample was whole blood. The receptor was isolated from a male donor in good health. Some clones in this sample may be carry-over from other donors' samples. The sequenced DNA: TGTGCCAGCAGAGGTGACAGCCGCCAAGAGACCCAGTACTTC. Its protein reads: CASRGDSRQETQYF.